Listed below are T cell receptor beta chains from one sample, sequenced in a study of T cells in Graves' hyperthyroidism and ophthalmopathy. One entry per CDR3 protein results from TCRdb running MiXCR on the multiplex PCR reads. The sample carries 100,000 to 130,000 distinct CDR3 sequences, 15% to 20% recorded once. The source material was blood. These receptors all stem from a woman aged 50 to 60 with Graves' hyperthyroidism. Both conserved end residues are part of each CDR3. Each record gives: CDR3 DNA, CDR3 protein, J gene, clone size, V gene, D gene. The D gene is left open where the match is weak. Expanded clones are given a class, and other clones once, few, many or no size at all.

CDR3 DNA: TGTGCCAGCAGTTGGCCTCGGACTAGCGGGACAGCGGGAGATACGCAGTATTTT
CDR3 protein: CASSWPRTSGTAGDTQYF
J gene: TRBJ2-3
clone size: many
V gene: TRBV28
D gene: TRBD2

CDR3 DNA: TGTGCCAGCAGTTTGTGGGGGCGGGGTTTGAATTCACCCCTCCACTTT
CDR3 protein: CASSLWGRGLNSPLHF
J gene: TRBJ1-6
clone size: few
V gene: TRBV28
D gene: .

CDR3 DNA: TGTGCCAGCAGCCCCCAACTAGGATGGGCCCCTCCTCCAACTAATGAAAAACTGTTTTTT
CDR3 protein: CASSPQLGWAPPPTNEKLFF
J gene: TRBJ1-4
clone size: .
V gene: TRBV12-3/TRBV12-4
D gene: .

CDR3 DNA: TGTGCCAGCAGCTCACTAGCGGGAGGTTACAATGAGCAGTTCTTC
CDR3 protein: CASSSLAGGYNEQFF
J gene: TRBJ2-1
clone size: many
V gene: TRBV7-3
D gene: TRBD2

CDR3 DNA: TGCAGTGCTAGAGATATGCCAGGGGCCGTCAATTCACCCCTCCACTTT
CDR3 protein: CSARDMPGAVNSPLHF
J gene: TRBJ1-6
clone size: many
V gene: TRBV20-1
D gene: .

CDR3 DNA: TGTGCCAGTAGTACCGATTCCTCCTACGAGCAGTACTTC
CDR3 protein: CASSTDSSYEQYF
J gene: TRBJ2-7
clone size: .
V gene: TRBV12-3/TRBV12-4
D gene: .

CDR3 DNA: TGTGCCAGTAGTATGGGGTTACGACTAACCGTGCATGAGCAGTTCTTC
CDR3 protein: CASSMGLRLTVHEQFF
J gene: TRBJ2-1
clone size: .
V gene: TRBV19
D gene: .

CDR3 DNA: TGCAGCGTTGTTTCGGGAGGGCTTGATACGCAGTATTTT
CDR3 protein: CSVVSGGLDTQYF
J gene: TRBJ2-3
clone size: .
V gene: TRBV29-1
D gene: TRBD2

CDR3 DNA: TGTGCTAGTGGTTTGGTAATCGGGAGGGGGCGAGATCAGCCCCAGCATTTT
CDR3 protein: CASGLVIGRGRDQPQHF
J gene: TRBJ1-5
clone size: few
V gene: TRBV12-5
D gene: TRBD1

CDR3 DNA: TGCAGTGCTAGGGGACAGCTTAGCCGCTCTGAAGCTTTCTTT
CDR3 protein: CSARGQLSRSEAFF
J gene: TRBJ1-1
clone size: many
V gene: TRBV20-1
D gene: TRBD1

CDR3 DNA: TGTGCCACCAGTGATGGTGGGCGGGAACGGGCAGATACGCAGTATTTT
CDR3 protein: CATSDGGRERADTQYF
J gene: TRBJ2-3
clone size: many
V gene: TRBV24-1
D gene: .

CDR3 DNA: TGTGCCAGCAGCGTAGGGAACTATCTCGAGCAGTTCTTC
CDR3 protein: CASSVGNYLEQFF
J gene: TRBJ2-1
clone size: .
V gene: TRBV9
D gene: .

CDR3 DNA: TGTGCCAGCAGTGGCGGGACTAGCGGAGATTTAGAGACCCAGTACTTC
CDR3 protein: CASSGGTSGDLETQYF
J gene: TRBJ2-5
clone size: many
V gene: TRBV2
D gene: TRBD2

CDR3 DNA: TGTGCCTGCTGTGAGACCCAGTACTTC
CDR3 protein: CACCETQYF
J gene: TRBJ2-5
clone size: few
V gene: TRBV30
D gene: .

CDR3 DNA: TGCGCCAGCAGCCCGGGACAGGGTGGAAGCAATCAGCCCCAGCATTTT
CDR3 protein: CASSPGQGGSNQPQHF
J gene: TRBJ1-5
clone size: many
V gene: TRBV4-1
D gene: TRBD1

CDR3 DNA: TGTGCCAGCAGTTTCCGTTTACAGGGGGCAGGACAGCCCCAGCATTTT
CDR3 protein: CASSFRLQGAGQPQHF
J gene: TRBJ1-5
clone size: many
V gene: TRBV28
D gene: TRBD1

CDR3 DNA: TGTGCCAGCAGCTCCGGGGAGTATGGCTACACCTTC
CDR3 protein: CASSSGEYGYTF
J gene: TRBJ1-2
clone size: many
V gene: TRBV7-2
D gene: .

CDR3 DNA: TGTGCCAGCTCACCCTTCGACCACTACAATGAGCAGTTCTTC
CDR3 protein: CASSPFDHYNEQFF
J gene: TRBJ2-1
clone size: .
V gene: TRBV18
D gene: .

CDR3 DNA: TGTGCCAGCCGGACGGGACAGGGCGCCGGGGAGCTGTTTTTT
CDR3 protein: CASRTGQGAGELFF
J gene: TRBJ2-2
clone size: .
V gene: TRBV19
D gene: TRBD1

CDR3 DNA: TGTGCCAGCAGCCCTGGGACAGGGGATACCGGGGAGCTGTTTTTT
CDR3 protein: CASSPGTGDTGELFF
J gene: TRBJ2-2
clone size: many
V gene: TRBV7-3
D gene: TRBD1

CDR3 DNA: TGTGCCAGCAGCCCTGATCCGACAGGGAACTACGAGCAGTACTTC
CDR3 protein: CASSPDPTGNYEQYF
J gene: TRBJ2-7
clone size: many
V gene: TRBV5-5
D gene: TRBD1

CDR3 DNA: TGCAGTGCTAGCCCCACAGGGTTTGGCCAGCCCCAGCATTTT
CDR3 protein: CSASPTGFGQPQHF
J gene: TRBJ1-5
clone size: many
V gene: TRBV20-1
D gene: .

CDR3 DNA: TGTGCCAGCTCACTTTCTAGACAGGGTAACGAGCAGTACTTC
CDR3 protein: CASSLSRQGNEQYF
J gene: TRBJ2-7
clone size: many
V gene: TRBV18
D gene: TRBD1

CDR3 DNA: TGTGCCAGCAGTTACTCGGGTCAAGAGACCCAGTACTTC
CDR3 protein: CASSYSGQETQYF
J gene: TRBJ2-5
clone size: many
V gene: TRBV6-6
D gene: .

CDR3 DNA: TGTGCCAGCAGCTATTCGACAGATTACTATGGCTACACCTTC
CDR3 protein: CASSYSTDYYGYTF
J gene: TRBJ1-2
clone size: many
V gene: TRBV7-2
D gene: .

CDR3 DNA: TGTGCCTGGAGTCTACAGGTTAATCAGCCCCAGCATTTT
CDR3 protein: CAWSLQVNQPQHF
J gene: TRBJ1-5
clone size: many
V gene: TRBV30
D gene: .

CDR3 DNA: TGTGCCTGGAGCCCCCCCGGGACAGGCTCCTACGAGCAGTACTTC
CDR3 protein: CAWSPPGTGSYEQYF
J gene: TRBJ2-7
clone size: many
V gene: TRBV30
D gene: TRBD1

CDR3 DNA: TGTGCCAGCAGTTACGGTGGGAACACTGAAGCTTTCTTT
CDR3 protein: CASSYGGNTEAFF
J gene: TRBJ1-1
clone size: .
V gene: TRBV6-2/TRBV6-3
D gene: .

CDR3 DNA: TGTGCCAGCACACCGGGACTAGCGGGAGGGCCAAAAGAGACCCAGTACTTC
CDR3 protein: CASTPGLAGGPKETQYF
J gene: TRBJ2-5
clone size: .
V gene: TRBV5-5
D gene: TRBD2

CDR3 DNA: TGTGCCAGCAGCGGAAGAAGCGGGAGATGGAACATTCAGTACTTC
CDR3 protein: CASSGRSGRWNIQYF
J gene: TRBJ2-4
clone size: .
V gene: TRBV11-2
D gene: TRBD2

CDR3 DNA: TGCAGTGCTAGGGAATCCGGGACACCTGAGCAGTTCTTC
CDR3 protein: CSARESGTPEQFF
J gene: TRBJ2-1
clone size: many
V gene: TRBV20-1
D gene: .

CDR3 DNA: TGTGCCAGCAGCTTAATTGGGGGTAGCACAGATACGCAGTATTTT
CDR3 protein: CASSLIGGSTDTQYF
J gene: TRBJ2-3
clone size: many
V gene: TRBV7-3
D gene: .

CDR3 DNA: TGTGCCAGTAACTGGCAGGGGACCGCCGGGGAGCTGTTTTTT
CDR3 protein: CASNWQGTAGELFF
J gene: TRBJ2-2
clone size: many
V gene: TRBV19
D gene: .

CDR3 DNA: TGTGCCAGTGGACAAGGACATTTCTCCTACGAGCAGTACTTC
CDR3 protein: CASGQGHFSYEQYF
J gene: TRBJ2-7
clone size: many
V gene: TRBV6-1
D gene: .

CDR3 DNA: TGTGCCAGCAGCCTCAGCGGGAGTGGGCTTGAGCAGTTCTTC
CDR3 protein: CASSLSGSGLEQFF
J gene: TRBJ2-1
clone size: many
V gene: TRBV7-6
D gene: TRBD2

CDR3 DNA: TGCAGCGTTGACGACAACAGTGGGAATGAGCAGTTCTTC
CDR3 protein: CSVDDNSGNEQFF
J gene: TRBJ2-1
clone size: many
V gene: TRBV29-1
D gene: .

CDR3 DNA: TGTGCCAGCAGTTCCCCCAGGGGCCTCTCTGGAAACACCATATATTTT
CDR3 protein: CASSSPRGLSGNTIYF
J gene: TRBJ1-3
clone size: many
V gene: TRBV28
D gene: .

CDR3 DNA: TGTGCCAGCGGCCTACAGGGTCGTTACCCTTACGAGCAGTACTTC
CDR3 protein: CASGLQGRYPYEQYF
J gene: TRBJ2-7
clone size: many
V gene: TRBV6-1
D gene: .

CDR3 DNA: TGTGCCACCAGTGAACCAGGGGGGAATCAGCCCCAGCATTTT
CDR3 protein: CATSEPGGNQPQHF
J gene: TRBJ1-5
clone size: many
V gene: TRBV24-1
D gene: TRBD1

CDR3 DNA: TGCAGTGCTAGAGCCGGGAGCAGTACTAACTATGGCTACACCTTC
CDR3 protein: CSARAGSSTNYGYTF
J gene: TRBJ1-2
clone size: many
V gene: TRBV20-1
D gene: .

CDR3 DNA: TGTGCCACCAGTGACTCAACGGGGGCCGGTGAAGCTTTCTTT
CDR3 protein: CATSDSTGAGEAFF
J gene: TRBJ1-1
clone size: .
V gene: TRBV24-1
D gene: .

CDR3 DNA: TGTGCCAGCAGCTTAGTAGCGGGGCCCCAAGGTGAGCAGTTCTTC
CDR3 protein: CASSLVAGPQGEQFF
J gene: TRBJ2-1
clone size: .
V gene: TRBV11-3
D gene: TRBD2

CDR3 DNA: TGTGCCAGCAGCTTAGGGGCGGGAAGGGATGAGCAGTTCTTC
CDR3 protein: CASSLGAGRDEQFF
J gene: TRBJ2-1
clone size: many
V gene: TRBV11-2
D gene: .

CDR3 DNA: TGCAGTGCTAGAGGAATGAGGGGCACTGAAGCTTTCTTT
CDR3 protein: CSARGMRGTEAFF
J gene: TRBJ1-1
clone size: many
V gene: TRBV20-1
D gene: .

CDR3 DNA: TGTGCCAGCAGTGAATTGAGGACAACTTATAATTCACCCCTCCACTTT
CDR3 protein: CASSELRTTYNSPLHF
J gene: TRBJ1-6
clone size: many
V gene: TRBV2
D gene: .

CDR3 DNA: TGTGCCAGCTCGCGATCTAGCGGGAGTAATTACGAGCAGTACTTC
CDR3 protein: CASSRSSGSNYEQYF
J gene: TRBJ2-7
clone size: .
V gene: TRBV18
D gene: TRBD2

CDR3 DNA: TGTGCCAGCAGCCCCCCACTAGCGGGAGCCCAATCCGGGGAGCTGTTTTTT
CDR3 protein: CASSPPLAGAQSGELFF
J gene: TRBJ2-2
clone size: many
V gene: TRBV3-1
D gene: TRBD2

CDR3 DNA: TGTGCCAGCAGTTTAGGATCTAACAATGAGCAGTTCTTC
CDR3 protein: CASSLGSNNEQFF
J gene: TRBJ2-1
clone size: few
V gene: TRBV12-3/TRBV12-4
D gene: .

CDR3 DNA: TGTGCCAGCAGTCCCATGGGGAACACCGGGGAGCTGTTTTTT
CDR3 protein: CASSPMGNTGELFF
J gene: TRBJ2-2
clone size: many
V gene: TRBV12-3/TRBV12-4
D gene: .

CDR3 DNA: TGTGCCAGTAGTCCTTACTTGGGATTGGCCAACGTCCTGACTTTC
CDR3 protein: CASSPYLGLANVLTF
J gene: TRBJ2-6
clone size: .
V gene: TRBV19
D gene: .

CDR3 DNA: TGTGCCAGCAGTCTCCCCAGCGGGATCAGGACAGATACGCAGTATTTT
CDR3 protein: CASSLPSGIRTDTQYF
J gene: TRBJ2-3
clone size: many
V gene: TRBV28
D gene: TRBD2

CDR3 DNA: TGTGCCAGCAGTTTAGATCCGAATGAGCAGTTCTTC
CDR3 protein: CASSLDPNEQFF
J gene: TRBJ2-1
clone size: many
V gene: TRBV28
D gene: .

CDR3 DNA: TGCAGTGCCCGAATCCCCGCGGGAGCACAGTACAATGAGCAGTTCTTC
CDR3 protein: CSARIPAGAQYNEQFF
J gene: TRBJ2-1
clone size: .
V gene: TRBV20-1
D gene: TRBD2